These 17 T cell receptor beta chains were all obtained from the same sample, sequenced in a study of blood T cell repertoires in COVID-19. This table comes from immunoSEQ multiplex PCR, and its TCRdb copy is limited to in-frame clones, with some not included. Of about 170,000 clones listed, roughly 88% were seen once; the top ten hold 13% to 15%. The sequencing input was PBMCs or T cells enriched from blood (not recorded which). The receptors shown here come from a man between 50 and 59 years old who had recovered from COVID-19.

The genes are TRBV5-5 and TRBJ2-1, with D possibly TRBD2 on 6 matching bases. Germline V CDR1 and CDR2: SGHKS, YYEKEE (reference sequence). The CDR3 runs to 16 residues. The V end lost 0 bases, the J end lost 0 bases, and 10 bases lay between the germline ends. CDR3 in amino acids: CASSLVAASSYNEQFF. CDR3 coding DNA: TGTGCCAGCAGCTTGGTAGCGGCGAGCTCCTACAATGAGCAGTTCTTC.

The sample holds one count of this clone. The CDR3 coding sequence is TGTGCCAGCAGCTTTGGAGCGAGGGGGGGAGAAAAACTGTTTTTT. Protein: CASSFGARGGEKLFF. The V call is TRBV5-6, the J call TRBJ1-4; tentative D call: TRBD1 (6 bases). The germline V gene encodes CDR1 SGHDT and CDR2 YYEEEE. The CDR3 covers 15 residues. Trimming pared 2 bases from V and 8 bases from J, leaving 16 bases between. Using reference TRBV5-6 and TRBJ1-4 for the parts outside the CDR3, the full variable domain is DAGVTQSPTHLIKTRGQQVTLRCSPKSGHDTVSWYQQALGQGPQFIFQYYEEEERQRGNFPDRFSGHQFPNYSSELNVNALLLGDSALYLCASSFGARGGEKLFFGSGTQLSVL.

The chain is built from TRBV7-8 and TRBJ1-1, with D possibly TRBD1 on 5 matching bases. The CDR3 has 13 amino acids. Trimming removed 1 base at V and 8 bases at J, with 11 bases between. CDR1 SGHVS and CDR2 FQNEAQ come from the germline V gene. The CDR3 nucleotides are TGTGCCAGCAGCTTAGTGTCAGGGTTAGAAGCTTTCTTT. Translation: CASSLVSGLEAFF.

The chain has TRBV19 and TRBJ2-3, with 9 bases fitting TRBD1. The CDR3 covers 16 residues. J lost 2 bases, V lost 2 bases, and 5 bases had no gene match. Germline V gives CDR1 LNHDA, CDR2 SQIVND (reference sequence). CDR3 bases: TGTGCCAGTAGTATAAGACAGGGGGAGCTCACAGATACGCAGTATTTT. Protein: CASSIRQGELTDTQYF.

The sample holds one count of this clone. The chain carries TRBV4-1 and TRBJ2-7; 10 nucleotides align to TRBD1. J gave up 7 bases and V 4 bases, and 13 bases lay outside the gene matches. Germline values: CDR1 MGHRA, CDR2 YSYEKL. This CDR3 region has 16 residues. The CDR3 DNA follows: TGCGCCAGCAGCCGAACCGGGACAGGGGACATCAGAGAGCAGTACTTC. Translated, it gives CASSRTGTGDIREQYF.

This clone showed up just a few times. J is TRBJ1-2 and V is TRBV11-2, with 9 bases fitting TRBD1. J lost 4 bases, V lost 3 bases, and 6 bases had no gene match. Germline V CDR1 and CDR2: SGHAT, FQNNGV. The CDR3 length is 15 residues. The CDR3 DNA is TGTGCCAGCAGCTTCGACGGGACAGGGATCTATGGCTACACCTTC. The encoded protein is CASSFDGTGIYGYTF.

This clone appeared a single time. This chain joins TRBV5-1 and TRBJ1-4; the D is unclear. CDR3 length equals 14 residues. The germline V gene encodes CDR1 SGHRS and CDR2 YFSETQ. V was clipped by 0 bases and J by 3 bases, with 6 bases between them. CDR3 DNA sequence: TGCGCCAGCAGCTTGGTGGGAGCTAATGAAAAACTGTTTTTT. It translates to CASSLVGANEKLFF.

The J gene is TRBJ1-3, the V gene TRBV12-2; the table's D call, TRBD1, was not checked against the DNA. TRBV12-2 is a known pseudogene. The CDR3 contains 14 residues. CDR3 residues: CASRTGTPGNTIYF. CDR3 DNA sequence: TGTGCAAGTCGCACAGGGACGCCTGGAAACACCATATATTTT.

V is TRBV3-1 (or the pseudogene TRBV3-2) and J is TRBJ1-2; 8 bases line up with TRBD1. V was clipped by 0 bases and J by 4 bases; unmatched bases: 7. The CDR3 runs 16 residues. Germline V gene data show CDR1 as LGHDT and CDR2 as YNNKEL (reference sequence). The CDR3 reads CASSQEWAGGIYGYTF. CDR3 nucleotides: TGTGCCAGCAGCCAAGAGTGGGCAGGGGGCATCTATGGCTACACCTTC.

The V call is TRBV28, the J call TRBJ1-4, with 10 nucleotides matching TRBD1. J gave up 3 bases and V 6 bases, and 7 bases lay outside the gene matches. CDR1 is MDHEN and CDR2 is SYDVKM in the germline V gene. This CDR3 region has 16 residues. CDR3 bases: TGTGCCAGCAGCTGGGACAGGGGACAACCTAATGAAAAACTGTTTTTT. This encodes CASSWDRGQPNEKLFF.

This sequence joins TRBV30 and TRBJ1-5; D gene unclear. The germline V gene encodes CDR1 GTSNPN and CDR2 SVGIG (reference sequence). Trimming shortened V by 3 bases and J by 7 bases, and 4 bases separated the two germline ends. The CDR3 extends over 10 amino acids. CDR3 coding DNA: TGTGCCTGGAGGTCGCAGCCCCAGCATTTT. Translated, it gives CAWRSQPQHF.

This chain joins TRBV6-5 and TRBJ2-7; 8 bases match TRBD2. Trimming cost V 6 bases and J 2 bases; bases outside gene matches: 6. The CDR3 contains 14 residues. Germline CDR1 MNHEY, CDR2 SVGAGI. In nucleotides, the CDR3 is TGTGCCAGCAGACTAGCGGCTGTCACCTACGAGCAGTACTTC. This translates into CASRLAAVTYEQYF.

The V gene is TRBV30, the J gene TRBJ2-7; D perhaps matches TRBD1 (6 bases). Trimming left V 3 bases short and J 3 bases short, with 9 bases between. Germline values: CDR1 GTSNPN, CDR2 SVGIG (reference sequence). This CDR3 has 12 residues. This chain's CDR3 is CAWRDRYYEQYF. In nucleotides, the CDR3 is TGTGCCTGGAGGGACAGATACTACGAGCAGTACTTC.

This clone has more than one count but fewer than ten. J is TRBJ2-7 and V is TRBV5-1; D is possibly TRBD2 (6 bases). V was clipped by 3 bases and J by 0 bases, with 19 bases between them. This CDR3 region has 17 residues. Germline CDR1 SGHRS, CDR2 YFSETQ. The CDR3 DNA reads as TGCGCCAGCAGCTATCACCTGGGACTTTTGACCTCCTACGAGCAGTACTTC. This gives the protein CASSYHLGLLTSYEQYF.

The chain is built from TRBV18 and TRBJ1-4; D unclear. The CDR3 covers 14 residues. Trimming stripped 1 base from V and 4 bases from J, with 7 bases between. CDR1 is KGHSH and CDR2 is LQKENI in the germline V gene. The CDR3 bases are TGTGCCAGCTCACCACGAGACATTAATGAAAAACTGTTTTTT. It specifies CASSPRDINEKLFF.

The sample holds many counts of this clone. Its ends do not fully match the called genes, so a read error is possible. The gene calls are TRBV5-1 and TRBJ2-1; 11 nucleotides line up with TRBD2. The CDR3 covers 16 residues. Germline V gene data show CDR1 as SGHRS and CDR2 as YFSETQ. CDR3 in DNA: TGCGCCAGCAGCTTCCATTCACTAGCGGGGGCCCCCCAGAGGGTCTTC. It encodes CASSFHSLAGAPQRVF.

This clone was recorded only once. J is TRBJ1-1 and V is TRBV6-5, with D possibly matching TRBD1 (6 bases). V gave up 5 bases and J gave up 4 bases, with 11 bases separating them. This CDR3 is built from 13 residues. Germline V gene sequence: CDR1 MNHEY, CDR2 SVGAGI. The CDR3 sequence: CASSPDRFTEAFF. The DNA for the CDR3 is TGTGCCAGCAGTCCCGACAGGTTCACTGAAGCTTTCTTT.